This T cell receptor (beta chain) derives from a study of shared clonotypes between healthy human individuals. The CDR3 is 16 residues long. Germline V gene lookup returns CDR1 MDHEN and CDR2 SYDVKM. The J segment lost 5 bases and the V segment lost 6 bases, leaving 12 bases of the junction unmatched. Clones were read by immunoSEQ multiplex PCR, and TCRdb kept only the in-frame ones, dropping some. The repertoire includes about 600,000 clones, just under 97% of them detected once, and 0.095% to 0.12% sits in the top ten. Naive CD8 populations comprised CD45RO-negative cells positively selected for CCR7, excluding terminally differentiated effector memory CD45RA+ cells.

Sequenced: naive CD8+ T cells sorted from blood. This sequence originates from a woman in her twenties or thirties in good health. The rearrangement joins TRBV28 to TRBJ1-5, with 8 bases lining up with TRBD1. CDR3 in DNA: TGTGCCAGCAGCCCATTGATAGGACAGGGTCATCAGCCCCAGCATTTT. It is translated as CASSPLIGQGHQPQHF.